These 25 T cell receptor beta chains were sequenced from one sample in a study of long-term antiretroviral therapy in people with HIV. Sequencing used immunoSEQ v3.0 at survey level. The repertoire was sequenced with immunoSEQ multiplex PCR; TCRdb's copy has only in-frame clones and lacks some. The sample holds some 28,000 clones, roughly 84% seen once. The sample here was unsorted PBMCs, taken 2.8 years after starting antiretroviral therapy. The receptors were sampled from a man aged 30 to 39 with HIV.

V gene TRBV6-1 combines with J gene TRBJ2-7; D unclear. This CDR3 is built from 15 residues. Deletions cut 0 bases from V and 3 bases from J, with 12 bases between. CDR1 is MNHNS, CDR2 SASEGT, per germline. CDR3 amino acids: CASSEALVLGYEQYF. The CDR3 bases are TGTGCCAGCAGTGAAGCGTTGGTCTTGGGCTACGAGCAGTACTTC.

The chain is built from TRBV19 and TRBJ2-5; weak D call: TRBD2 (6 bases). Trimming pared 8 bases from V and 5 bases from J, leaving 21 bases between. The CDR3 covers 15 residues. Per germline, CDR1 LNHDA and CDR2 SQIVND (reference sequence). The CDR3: CASSFRRELGETQYF. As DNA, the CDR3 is TGTGCCAGTTCTTTCAGGCGGGAACTAGGGGAGACCCAGTACTTC.

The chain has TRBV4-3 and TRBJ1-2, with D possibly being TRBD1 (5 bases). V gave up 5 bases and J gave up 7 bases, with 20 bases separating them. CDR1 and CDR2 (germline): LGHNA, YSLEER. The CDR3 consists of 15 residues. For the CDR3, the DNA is TGCGCCAGCAGCGAACTTGCCAGGGTAACAGGTGGCTACACCTTC. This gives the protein CASSELARVTGGYTF.

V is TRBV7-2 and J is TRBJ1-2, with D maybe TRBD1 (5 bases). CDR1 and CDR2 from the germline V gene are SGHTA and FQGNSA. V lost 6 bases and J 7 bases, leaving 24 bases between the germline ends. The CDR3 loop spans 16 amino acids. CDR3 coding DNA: TGTGCCAGCAGTTTTAAAACCTCAGGGTTGGTTCTTGGCTACACCTTC. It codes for CASSFKTSGLVLGYTF.

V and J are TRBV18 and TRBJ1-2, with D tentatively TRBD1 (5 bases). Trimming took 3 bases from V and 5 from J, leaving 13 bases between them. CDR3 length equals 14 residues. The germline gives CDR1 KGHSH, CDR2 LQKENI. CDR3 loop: CASSPSPGPYGYTF. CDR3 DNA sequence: TGTGCCAGCTCACCCTCCCCAGGGCCTTATGGCTACACCTTC. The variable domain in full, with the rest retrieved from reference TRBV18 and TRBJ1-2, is NAGVMQNPRHLVRRRGQEARLRCSPMKGHSHVYWYRQLPEEGLKFMVYLQKENIIDESGMPKERFSAEFPKEGPSILRIQQVVRGDSAAYFCASSPSPGPYGYTFGSGTRLTVV.

This chain's CDR3 is CASSQPRGAGSHTQYF. CDR3 coding DNA: TGTGCCAGCAGCCAACCCCGGGGAGCCGGGTCCCATACGCAGTATTTT. The rearrangement joins TRBV14 to TRBJ2-3; a weak D match, TRBD2 (5 bases). Trimming removed 2 bases at V and 7 bases at J, with 19 bases between. This CDR3 comprises 16 residues. Germline assignment: CDR1 SGHDN and CDR2 FVKESK.

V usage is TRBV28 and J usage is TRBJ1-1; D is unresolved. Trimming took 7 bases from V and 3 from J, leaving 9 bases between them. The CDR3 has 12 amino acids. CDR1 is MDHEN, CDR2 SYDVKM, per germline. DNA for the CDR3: TGTGCCAGCATCTCCGGGTACACTGAAGCTTTCTTT. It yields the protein CASISGYTEAFF.

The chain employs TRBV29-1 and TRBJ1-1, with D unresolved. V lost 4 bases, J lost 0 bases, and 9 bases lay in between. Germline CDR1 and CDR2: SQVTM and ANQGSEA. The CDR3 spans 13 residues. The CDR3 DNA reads TGCAGCGTTGGCGCCAGGATGAACACTGAAGCTTTCTTT. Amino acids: CSVGARMNTEAFF.

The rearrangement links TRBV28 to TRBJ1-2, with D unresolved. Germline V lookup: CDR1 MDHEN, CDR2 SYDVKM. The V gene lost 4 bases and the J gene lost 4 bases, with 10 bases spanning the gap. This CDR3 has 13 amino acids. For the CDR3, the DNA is TGTGCCAGCAGTTGGACGGCTAGCTATGGCTACACCTTC. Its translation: CASSWTASYGYTF.

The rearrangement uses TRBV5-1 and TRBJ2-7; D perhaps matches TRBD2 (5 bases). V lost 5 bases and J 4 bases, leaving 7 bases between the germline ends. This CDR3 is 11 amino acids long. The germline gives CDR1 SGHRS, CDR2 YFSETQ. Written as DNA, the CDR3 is TGCGCCAGCAGGGGAGAATACGAGCAGTACTTC. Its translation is CASRGEYEQYF.

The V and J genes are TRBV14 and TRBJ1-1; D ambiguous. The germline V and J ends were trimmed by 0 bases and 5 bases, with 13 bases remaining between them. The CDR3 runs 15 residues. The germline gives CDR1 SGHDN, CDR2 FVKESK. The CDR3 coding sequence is TGTGCCAGCAGCCAAGAAGTCGTCCCCGGGACTGAAGCTTTCTTT. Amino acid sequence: CASSQEVVPGTEAFF.

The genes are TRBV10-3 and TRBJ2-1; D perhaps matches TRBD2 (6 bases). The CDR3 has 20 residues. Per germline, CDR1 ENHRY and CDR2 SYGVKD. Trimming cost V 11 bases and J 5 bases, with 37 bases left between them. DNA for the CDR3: TGTGCCTTCAAGCAACTAAAAGGTGGTTGTCGGCGGGAATTCGACAATGAGCAGTTCTTC. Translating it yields CAFKQLKGGCRREFDNEQFF.

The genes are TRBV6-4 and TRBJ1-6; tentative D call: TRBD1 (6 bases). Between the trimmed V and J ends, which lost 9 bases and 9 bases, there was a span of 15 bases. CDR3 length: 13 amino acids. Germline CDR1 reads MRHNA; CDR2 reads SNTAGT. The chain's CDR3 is CARFQGIGSPLHF. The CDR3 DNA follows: TGTGCCAGGTTCCAGGGGATCGGTTCACCCCTCCACTTT.

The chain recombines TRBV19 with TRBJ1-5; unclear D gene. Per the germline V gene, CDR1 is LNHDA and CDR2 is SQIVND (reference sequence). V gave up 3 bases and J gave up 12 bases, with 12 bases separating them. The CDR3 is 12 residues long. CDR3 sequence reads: CASSISGEVQHF. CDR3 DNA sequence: TGTGCCAGTAGTATTTCCGGAGAGGTCCAGCATTTT.

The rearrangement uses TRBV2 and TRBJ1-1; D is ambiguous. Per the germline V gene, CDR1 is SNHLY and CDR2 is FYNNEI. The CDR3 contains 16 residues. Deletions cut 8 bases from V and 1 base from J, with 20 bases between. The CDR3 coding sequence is TGTGCCAGCTGGGTCCCACAGTGGGGAGGGAACACTGAAGCTTTCTTT. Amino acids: CASWVPQWGGNTEAFF.

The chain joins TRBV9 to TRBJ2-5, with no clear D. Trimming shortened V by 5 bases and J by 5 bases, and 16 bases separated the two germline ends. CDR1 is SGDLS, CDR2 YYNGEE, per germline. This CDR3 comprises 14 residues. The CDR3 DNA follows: TGTGCCAGCAGTTCAGCGTCTTACATCGAGACCCAGTACTTC. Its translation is CASSSASYIETQYF.

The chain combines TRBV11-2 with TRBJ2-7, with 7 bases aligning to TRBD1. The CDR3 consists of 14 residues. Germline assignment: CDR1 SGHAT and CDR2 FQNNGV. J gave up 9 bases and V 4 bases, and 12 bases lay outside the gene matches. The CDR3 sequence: CASSSGTANEGQYF. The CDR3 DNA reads TGTGCCAGCAGCTCAGGGACAGCCAACGAGGGGCAGTACTTC.

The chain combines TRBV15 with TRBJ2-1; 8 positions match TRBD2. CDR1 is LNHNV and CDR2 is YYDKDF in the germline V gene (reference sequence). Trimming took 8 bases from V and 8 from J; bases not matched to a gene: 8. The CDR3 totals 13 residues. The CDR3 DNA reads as TGTGCCACCTCCGGGACTAGAATTGATGAGCAGTTCTTC. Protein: CATSGTRIDEQFF.

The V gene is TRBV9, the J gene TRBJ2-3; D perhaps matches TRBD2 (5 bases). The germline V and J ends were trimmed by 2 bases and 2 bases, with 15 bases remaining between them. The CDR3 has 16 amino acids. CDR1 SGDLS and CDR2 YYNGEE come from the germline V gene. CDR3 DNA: TGTGCCAGCAGCGTTCTGGACTCGCGGGCCACAGATACGCAGTATTTT. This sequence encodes CASSVLDSRATDTQYF.

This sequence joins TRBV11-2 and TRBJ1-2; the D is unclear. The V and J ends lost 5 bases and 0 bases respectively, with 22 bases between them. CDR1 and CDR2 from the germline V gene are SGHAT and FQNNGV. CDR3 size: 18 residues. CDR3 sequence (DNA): TGTGCCAGCAGCAAGAGACTTCAGGCCCTGTCTTCTAACTATGGCTACACCTTC. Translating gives CASSKRLQALSSNYGYTF.

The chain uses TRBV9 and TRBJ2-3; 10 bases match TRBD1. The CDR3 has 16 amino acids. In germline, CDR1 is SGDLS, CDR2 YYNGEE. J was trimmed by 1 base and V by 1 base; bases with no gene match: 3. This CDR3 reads CASSVTGTGGTDTQYF. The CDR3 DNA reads TGTGCCAGCAGCGTAACCGGGACAGGGGGCACAGATACGCAGTATTTT. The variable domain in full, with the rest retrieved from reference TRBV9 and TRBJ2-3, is DSGVTQTPKHLITATGQRVTLRCSPRSGDLSVYWYQQSLDQGLQFLIQYYNGEERAKGNILERFSAQQFPDLHSELNLSSLELGDSALYFCASSVTGTGGTDTQYFGPGTRLTVL.

CDR3 DNA: TGTGCCAGTAGTATCGTTTTGGGAGGTGACAGGGTCCCCGAGCAGTACTTC. Protein sequence: CASSIVLGGDRVPEQYF. The V call is TRBV19, the J call TRBJ2-7; a possible D gene is TRBD1 (7 bases). The CDR3 sequence is 17 residues long. Germline V gene lookup returns CDR1 LNHDA and CDR2 SQIVND (reference sequence). V dropped 3 bases and J dropped 6 bases, with 24 bases sitting between them.

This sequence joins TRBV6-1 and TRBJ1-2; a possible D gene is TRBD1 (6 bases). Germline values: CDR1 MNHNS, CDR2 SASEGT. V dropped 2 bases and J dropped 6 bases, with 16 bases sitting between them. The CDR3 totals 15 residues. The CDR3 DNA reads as TGTGCCAGCAGTGAATCGAGGGACACCTATAATGGCTACACCTTC. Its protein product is CASSESRDTYNGYTF.

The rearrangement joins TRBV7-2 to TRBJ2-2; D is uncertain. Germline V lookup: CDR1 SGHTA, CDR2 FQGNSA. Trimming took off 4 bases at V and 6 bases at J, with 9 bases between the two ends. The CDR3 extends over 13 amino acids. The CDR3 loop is CASSSPWAGELFF. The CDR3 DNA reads TGTGCCAGCAGCTCGCCATGGGCCGGGGAGCTGTTTTTT.

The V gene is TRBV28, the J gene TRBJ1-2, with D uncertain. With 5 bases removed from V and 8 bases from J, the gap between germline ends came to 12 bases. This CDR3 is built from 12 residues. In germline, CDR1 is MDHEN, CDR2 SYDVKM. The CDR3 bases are TGTGCCAGCAGTCAAGGGCCGGGGGGCTACACCTTC. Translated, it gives CASSQGPGGYTF.